These 4 T cell receptor beta chains were all obtained from the same sample, sequenced in a study of shared clonotypes between healthy human individuals (dated by TCRdb to 2020 to 2021). CD8 naive samples consisted of CD45RO-negative cells that were positively selected for CCR7, yielding a CD45RA+CCR7+ population without TemRA cells. The library relied on the immunoSEQ multiplex PCR assay. TCRdb stores this immuneACCESS table with in-frame sequences only. Part of the clones is absent; in the studies checked, under half of the shortfall reflects unresolved V genes, and no reason is known for the rest. This sample holds roughly 1,800,000 clones; 85% to 95% were observed only once. Together, the top ten hold 1.2% of the sample. Sequenced material: naive CD8+ T cells sorted from blood. Read against the paper, the sample's cell subset or site label means: CD45RA+CCR7+. These receptors were obtained from a man aged 18 to 30 in good health.

The J gene is TRBJ1-1, the V gene TRBV5-1, with D uncertain. Germline V gives CDR1 SGHRS, CDR2 YFSETQ. This CDR3 region has 16 residues. V lost 0 bases, J lost 4 bases, and 16 bases lay in between. The CDR3 nucleotides read TGCGCCAGCAGCTTGGTATTGGGCCAGGCGGTCACTGAAGCTTTCTTT. Amino acids: CASSLVLGQAVTEAFF.

The chain uses TRBV21-1 and TRBJ1-2; TRBD1, the table's D call, lacks a check against the DNA. TRBV21-1 is marked as a pseudogene. There are 16 residues in the CDR3. CDR3 coding DNA: TGTGCCAGCAGCCGCCAATTGGGACAGGGGGCAGGGGGCTACACCTTC. Protein product: CASSRQLGQGAGGYTF.

The genes are TRBV27 and TRBJ1-2; 10 nucleotides align to TRBD1. The CDR3 consists of 15 residues. Trimming cost V 5 bases and J 5 bases; bases outside gene matches: 8. Germline CDR1 is MNHEY and CDR2 is SMNVEV (reference sequence). CDR3 region: CASSARQGAVYGYTF. In DNA form, the CDR3 reads TGTGCCAGCAGTGCCCGACAGGGGGCGGTTTATGGCTACACCTTC.

V is TRBV5-1 and J is TRBJ1-1; D remains ambiguous. The CDR3 loop spans 16 amino acids. Trimming cost V 0 bases and J 1 base, with 13 bases left between them. The germline V gene has CDR1 SGHRS and CDR2 YFSETQ. The CDR3 DNA sequence: TGCGCCAGCAGCTTGGCGCGAGAAGTCGCGAACACTGAAGCTTTCTTT. This sequence encodes CASSLAREVANTEAFF.